These 15 T cell receptor beta chains were all obtained from the same sample, sequenced in a study of vaccination and CD4 T cells after COVID-19. Antigen specificity for these receptors is unknown. The treatment was: roughly ten-day PBMC culture with coronavirus spike peptide pools or control peptides (ViraFEST assay). Oncomine TCR Beta short-read sequencing was applied to DNA from cultured CD4+ T cells. From the PCR reads, TCRdb called clonotypes with MiXCR, one entry per CDR3 protein. The sample holds approximately 11,000 distinct CDR3 sequences, about 42% seen once. Sample: CD4+ T cells from blood, cultured in vitro. The receptors were gathered from a human donor who had recovered from COVID-19.

This clonotype was found a few times. This sequence joins TRBV19 and TRBJ2-5; TRBD2 matches 8 bases. V lost 3 bases and J lost 9; bases outside the gene matches: 18. CDR1 LNHDA and CDR2 SQIVND come from the germline V gene (reference sequence). The CDR3 extends over 17 amino acids. CDR3 protein: CASSMGSAGETRSSQYF. The DNA for the CDR3 is TGTGCCAGTAGTATGGGATCAGCGGGGGAGACCCGTTCGTCCCAGTACTTC.

This clonotype was found a few times. The chain has TRBV7-9 and TRBJ2-2, with TRBD1 identical over 9 bases. V shed 2 bases and J 6 bases; nucleotides not matched to a gene: 10. There are 17 residues in the CDR3. Germline CDR1 and CDR2: SEHNR and FQNEAQ (reference sequence). CDR3 nucleotides: TGTGCCAGCAGCTTATTATCTACAGGGGGCAAGGCCGGGGAGCTGTTTTTT. Its translation: CASSLLSTGGKAGELFF.

V gene TRBV19 combines with J gene TRBJ1-6; D is ambiguous. Trimming removed 5 bases at V and 9 bases at J, with 8 bases between. This CDR3 has 12 residues. Germline CDR1 LNHDA, CDR2 SQIVND (reference sequence). CDR3 amino acids: CASSEWGSPLHF. The DNA of the CDR3 is TGTGCCAGTAGTGAGTGGGGTTCACCCCTCCACTTT.

The chain recombines TRBV5-6 with TRBJ1-1, with a weak D call TRBD1 (6 bases). Germline V gene data show CDR1 as SGHDT and CDR2 as YYEEEE. The length of the CDR3 is 14 residues. Trimming pared 0 bases from V and 7 bases from J, leaving 13 bases between. The CDR3: CASSLVPQGGEAFF. The CDR3 coding sequence is TGTGCCAGCAGCTTGGTCCCACAGGGAGGTGAAGCTTTCTTT.

The chain links TRBV4-3 to TRBJ1-1; D is uncertain. There are 14 residues in the CDR3. The V gene lost 1 base and the J gene lost 5 bases, with 11 bases spanning the gap. Germline V CDR1 and CDR2: LGHNA, YSLEER. The CDR3 DNA sequence: TGCGCCAGCAGCCAAGTCCCAGGTGAGACTGAAGCTTTCTTT. It is translated as CASSQVPGETEAFF.

Only a few counts were recorded for this clonotype. The V call is TRBV7-3, the J call TRBJ1-6; TRBD1 aligns across 7 bases. CDR1 SGHTA and CDR2 FQGTGA come from the germline V gene. There are 15 residues in the CDR3. With 0 bases clipped from V and 5 bases from J, the junction kept 1 base outside the gene matches. The CDR3 loop is CASSLTDRNNSPLHF. In nucleotides, the CDR3 is TGTGCCAGCAGCTTAACGGACAGGAATAATTCACCCCTCCACTTT.

This clonotype is medium-sized by share. The chain has TRBV30 and TRBJ1-5; 7 bases fit TRBD1. J was trimmed by 4 bases and V by 3 bases; bases with no gene match: 6. CDR1 is GTSNPN, CDR2 SVGIG, per germline (reference sequence). The CDR3 is 14 residues long. CDR3 sequence reads: CAWRGGGNNQPQHF. The CDR3 DNA sequence: TGTGCCTGGAGGGGAGGGGGCAATAATCAGCCCCAGCATTTT.

The chain couples TRBV20-1 to TRBJ2-3; 8 bases match TRBD2. The CDR3 runs to 16 residues. Unmatched junction bases numbered 8, after V lost 1 base and J lost 2 bases. Germline V gene lookup returns CDR1 DFQATT and CDR2 SNEGSKA (reference sequence). CDR3: CSARGTSGGNTDTQYF. CDR3 DNA sequence: TGCAGTGCTAGAGGTACTAGCGGCGGGAACACAGATACGCAGTATTTT.

This clonotype was counted a few times. The chain links TRBV6-1 to TRBJ1-1, with no clear D. Per germline, CDR1 MNHNS and CDR2 SASEGT. Between the trimmed V and J ends, which lost 8 bases and 1 base, there was a span of 11 bases. The CDR3 length is 13 residues. CDR3 DNA: TGTGCCAGCCAGACCCATGGGAACACTGAAGCTTTCTTT. It encodes CASQTHGNTEAFF.

The CDR3 loop reads CASSRTGLSNQPQHF. The CDR3, as DNA: TGTGCCAGTAGTCGGACAGGGCTTAGCAATCAGCCCCAGCATTTT. The chain joins TRBV19 to TRBJ1-5, with 8 bases identical to TRBD1. Germline CDR1 is LNHDA and CDR2 is SQIVND (reference sequence). There are 15 residues in the CDR3. With V trimmed by 5 bases and J by 0 bases, 3 bases remained unmatched.

This chain uses TRBV28 with TRBJ1-5; D is unresolved. Germline CDR1 reads MDHEN; CDR2 reads SYDVKM. This CDR3 spans 14 amino acids. The germline V and J ends were trimmed by 6 bases and 3 bases, with 12 bases remaining between them. This CDR3 reads CASRPGGTNQPQHF. The CDR3 region has the DNA TGTGCCAGCAGGCCGGGCGGAACCAATCAGCCCCAGCATTTT.

This chain connects TRBV27 to TRBJ2-5; 8 bases line up with TRBD1. Germline V CDR1 and CDR2: MNHEY, SMNVEV (reference sequence). The ends lost 6 bases at V and 9 bases at J; junction bases unmatched: 9. The CDR3 length is 13 residues. For the CDR3, the DNA is TGTGCCAGCAGAGGACAGGGCCCCGAGGCCCAGTACTTC. This codes for CASRGQGPEAQYF.

This clonotype was seen more than once but under ten times. The V and J genes are TRBV6-5 and TRBJ2-1; D not certain. This CDR3 is 15 amino acids long. Per the germline V gene, CDR1 is MNHEY and CDR2 is SVGAGI. V was trimmed by 2 bases and J by 12 bases, leaving 20 bases between them. The CDR3: CASSYSPNHDSGQFF. The CDR3 DNA sequence: TGTGCCAGCAGTTACAGCCCCAACCATGATTCTGGGCAGTTCTTC.

The J gene is TRBJ2-4, the V gene TRBV6-2 or TRBV6-3, with D possibly TRBD1 on 6 matching bases. V gave up 6 bases and J gave up 1 base, with 13 bases separating them. CDR3 length: 15 residues. Germline V CDR1 and CDR2: MNHEY, SVGEGT. The CDR3 region is CASRDRLRAKNIQYF. The DNA of the CDR3 is TGTGCCAGCAGAGACAGGTTGCGGGCCAAAAACATTCAGTACTTC.

Only a few counts were recorded for this clonotype. This chain links TRBV2 with TRBJ1-6; D unresolved. CDR1 and CDR2 from the germline V gene are SNHLY and FYNNEI. V was pared by 3 bases and J by 10 bases, with 16 bases between. The CDR3 is made up of 15 amino acids. CDR3 region: CASSDRAALGSPLHF. The CDR3 coding sequence is TGTGCCAGCAGTGATAGGGCAGCCTTAGGATCACCCCTCCACTTT. Variable domain in full (rest from reference TRBV2 and TRBJ1-6): EPEVTQTPSHQVTQMGQEVILRCVPISNHLYFYWYRQILGQKVEFLVSFYNNEISEKSEIFDDQFSVERPDGSNFTLKIRSTKLEDSAMYFCASSDRAALGSPLHFGNGTRLTVT.